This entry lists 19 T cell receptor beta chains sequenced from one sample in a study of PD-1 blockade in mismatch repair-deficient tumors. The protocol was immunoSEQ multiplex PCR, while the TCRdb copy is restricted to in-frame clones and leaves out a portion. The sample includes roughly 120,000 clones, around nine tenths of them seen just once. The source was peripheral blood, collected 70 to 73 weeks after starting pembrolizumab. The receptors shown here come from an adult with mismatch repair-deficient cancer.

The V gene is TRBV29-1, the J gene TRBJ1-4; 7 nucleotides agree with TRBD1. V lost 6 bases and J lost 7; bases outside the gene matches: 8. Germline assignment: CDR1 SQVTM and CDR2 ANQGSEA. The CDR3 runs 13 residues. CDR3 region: CSVARQGGEKLFF. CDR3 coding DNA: TGCAGCGTCGCCCGACAGGGCGGTGAAAAACTGTTTTTT. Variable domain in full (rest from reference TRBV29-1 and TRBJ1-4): SAVISQKPSRDICQRGTSLTIQCQVDSQVTMMFWYRQQPGQSLTLIATANQGSEATYESGFVIDKFPISRPNLTFSTLTVSNMSPEDSSIYLCSVARQGGEKLFFGSGTQLSVL.

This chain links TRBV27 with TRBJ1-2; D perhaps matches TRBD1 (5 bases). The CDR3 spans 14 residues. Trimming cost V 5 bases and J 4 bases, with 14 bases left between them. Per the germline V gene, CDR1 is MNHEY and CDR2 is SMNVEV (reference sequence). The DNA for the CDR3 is TGTGCCAGCAGTAACGGGGCAGCGGGCTATGGCTACACCTTC. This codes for CASSNGAAGYGYTF.

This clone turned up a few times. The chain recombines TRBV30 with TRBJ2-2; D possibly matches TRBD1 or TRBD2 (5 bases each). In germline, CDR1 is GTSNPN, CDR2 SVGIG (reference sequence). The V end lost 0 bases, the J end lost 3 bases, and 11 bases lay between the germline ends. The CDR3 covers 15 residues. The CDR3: CAWSVLGRDTGELFF. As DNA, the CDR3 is TGTGCCTGGAGTGTTTTGGGACGCGACACCGGGGAGCTGTTTTTT.

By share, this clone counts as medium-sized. The CDR3 reads CASSANIGPSASGHRGELFF. The CDR3 DNA reads as TGTGCCAGCAGCGCCAATATAGGACCGTCGGCTAGCGGGCACCGGGGGGAGCTGTTTTTT. This chain joins TRBV2 and TRBJ2-2; 8 bases are shared with TRBD2. Germline V CDR1 and CDR2: SNHLY, FYNNEI. The CDR3 has 20 amino acids. J gave up 8 bases and V 6 bases, and 26 bases lay outside the gene matches.

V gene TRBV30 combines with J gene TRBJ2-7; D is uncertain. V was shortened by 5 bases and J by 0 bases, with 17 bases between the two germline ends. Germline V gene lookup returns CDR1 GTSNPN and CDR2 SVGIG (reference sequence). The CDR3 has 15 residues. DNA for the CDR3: TGTGCCTGGCCCCTCGACACTCAGAGCTCCTACGAGCAGTACTTC. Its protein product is CAWPLDTQSSYEQYF.

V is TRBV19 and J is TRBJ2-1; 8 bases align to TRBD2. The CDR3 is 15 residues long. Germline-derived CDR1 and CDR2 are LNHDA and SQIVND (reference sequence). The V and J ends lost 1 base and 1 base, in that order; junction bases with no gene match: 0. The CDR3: CASSIAGGSYNEQFF. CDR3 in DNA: TGTGCCAGTAGTATAGCGGGAGGGTCCTACAATGAGCAGTTCTTC. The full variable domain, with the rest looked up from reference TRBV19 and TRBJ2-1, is DGGITQSPKYLFRKEGQNVTLSCEQNLNHDAMYWYRQDPGQGLRLIYYSQIVNDFQKGDIAEGYSVSREKKESFPLTVTSAQKNPTAFYLCASSIAGGSYNEQFFGPGTRLTVL.

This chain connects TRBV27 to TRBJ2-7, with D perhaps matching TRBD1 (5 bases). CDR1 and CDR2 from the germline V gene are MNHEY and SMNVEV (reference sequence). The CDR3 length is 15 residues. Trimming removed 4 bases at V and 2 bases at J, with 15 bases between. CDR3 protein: CASSYRGHPPYEQYF. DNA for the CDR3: TGTGCCAGCAGTTACCGCGGACATCCTCCCTACGAGCAGTACTTC.

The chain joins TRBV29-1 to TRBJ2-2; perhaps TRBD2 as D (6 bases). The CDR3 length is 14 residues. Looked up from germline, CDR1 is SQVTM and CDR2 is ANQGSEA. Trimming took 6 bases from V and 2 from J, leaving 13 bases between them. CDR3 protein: CSVDYSGNTGELFF. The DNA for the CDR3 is TGCAGCGTAGACTATAGCGGAAACACCGGGGAGCTGTTTTTT.

CDR3 DNA sequence: TGTGCCAGCAGGCCAACAATCACCGGGGAGCTGTTTTTT. Amino acids: CASRPTITGELFF. This chain uses TRBV7-6 with TRBJ2-2; D uncertain. There are 13 residues in the CDR3. Trimming removed 6 bases from V and 4 bases from J, with 9 bases in between. Germline V gives CDR1 SGHVS, CDR2 FNYEAQ.

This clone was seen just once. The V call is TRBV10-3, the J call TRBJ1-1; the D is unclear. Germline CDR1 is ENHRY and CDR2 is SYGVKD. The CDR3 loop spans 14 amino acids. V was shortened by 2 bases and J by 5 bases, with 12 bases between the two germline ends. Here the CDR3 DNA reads TGTGCCATCAGTGAGGAAAGAATCATTACTGAAGCTTTCTTT. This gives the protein CAISEERIITEAFF.

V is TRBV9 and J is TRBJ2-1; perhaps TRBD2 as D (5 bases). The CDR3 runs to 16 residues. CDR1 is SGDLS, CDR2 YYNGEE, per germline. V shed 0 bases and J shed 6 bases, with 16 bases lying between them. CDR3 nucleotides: TGTGCCAGCAGCGTAGGAGGGTTAGCTCCCAGCAATGAGCAGTTCTTC. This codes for CASSVGGLAPSNEQFF. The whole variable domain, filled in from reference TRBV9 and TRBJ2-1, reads DSGVTQTPKHLITATGQRVTLRCSPRSGDLSVYWYQQSLDQGLQFLIQYYNGEERAKGNILERFSAQQFPDLHSELNLSSLELGDSALYFCASSVGGLAPSNEQFFGPGTRLTVL.

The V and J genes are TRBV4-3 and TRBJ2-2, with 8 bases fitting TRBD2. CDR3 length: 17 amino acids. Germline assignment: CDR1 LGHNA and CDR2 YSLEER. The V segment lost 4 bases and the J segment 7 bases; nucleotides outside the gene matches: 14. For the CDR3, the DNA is TGCGCCAGCAGCCCACAATGGGCAGCGGGGGCCGGCGGGGAGCTGTTTTTT. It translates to CASSPQWAAGAGGELFF.

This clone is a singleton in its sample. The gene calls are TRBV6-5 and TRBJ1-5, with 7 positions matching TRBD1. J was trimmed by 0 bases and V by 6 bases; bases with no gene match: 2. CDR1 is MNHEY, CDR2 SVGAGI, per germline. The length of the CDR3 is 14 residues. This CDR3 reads CASRAGGSNQPQHF. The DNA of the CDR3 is TGTGCCAGCAGGGCAGGGGGTAGCAATCAGCCCCAGCATTTT.

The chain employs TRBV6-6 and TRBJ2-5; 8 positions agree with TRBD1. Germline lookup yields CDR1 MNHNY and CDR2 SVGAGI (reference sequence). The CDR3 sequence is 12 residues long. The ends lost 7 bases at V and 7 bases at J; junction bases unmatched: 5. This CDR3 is CASTGQGGTQYF. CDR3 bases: TGTGCCAGCACCGGACAGGGAGGGACCCAGTACTTC.

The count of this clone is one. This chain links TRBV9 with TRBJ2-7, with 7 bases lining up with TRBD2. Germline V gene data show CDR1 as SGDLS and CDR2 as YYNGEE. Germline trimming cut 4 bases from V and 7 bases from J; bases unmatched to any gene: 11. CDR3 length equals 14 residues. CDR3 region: CASSLGAGVGEQYF. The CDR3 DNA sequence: TGTGCCAGCAGCCTTGGGGCGGGAGTGGGGGAGCAGTACTTC.

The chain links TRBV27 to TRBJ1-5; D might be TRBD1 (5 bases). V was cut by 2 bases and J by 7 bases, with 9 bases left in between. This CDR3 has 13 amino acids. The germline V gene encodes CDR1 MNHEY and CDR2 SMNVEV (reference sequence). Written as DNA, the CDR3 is TGTGCCAGCAGTTTAACCGGGGACCAGCCCCAGCATTTT. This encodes CASSLTGDQPQHF.

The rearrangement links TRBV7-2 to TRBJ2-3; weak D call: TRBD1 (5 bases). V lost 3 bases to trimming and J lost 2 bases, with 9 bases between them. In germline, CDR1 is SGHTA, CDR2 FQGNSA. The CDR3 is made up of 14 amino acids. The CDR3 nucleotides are TGTGCCAGCAGCTTTGGACATACCACAGATACGCAGTATTTT. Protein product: CASSFGHTTDTQYF. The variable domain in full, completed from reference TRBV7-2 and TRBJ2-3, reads GAGVSQSPSNKVTEKGKDVELRCDPISGHTALYWYRQSLGQGLEFLIYFQGNSAPDKSGLPSDRFSAERTGGSVSTLTIQRTQQEDSAVYLCASSFGHTTDTQYFGPGTRLTVL.

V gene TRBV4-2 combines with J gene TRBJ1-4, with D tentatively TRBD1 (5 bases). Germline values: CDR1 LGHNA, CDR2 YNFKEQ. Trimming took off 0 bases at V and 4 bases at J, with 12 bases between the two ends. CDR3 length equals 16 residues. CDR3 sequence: CASSQDPGRINEKLFF. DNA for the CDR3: TGTGCCAGCAGCCAAGATCCGGGACGGATTAATGAAAAACTGTTTTTT.

The CDR3, as DNA: TGTGCCAGCAGCCCCGACTTTTCAGAGACCCAGTACTTC. This gives the protein CASSPDFSETQYF. The chain recombines TRBV11-2 with TRBJ2-5; D is uncertain. Germline V gives CDR1 SGHAT, CDR2 FQNNGV. The CDR3 length is 13 residues. Trimming removed 5 bases from V and 4 bases from J, with 11 bases in between.